This TCR beta chain was retrieved from a study of early T cells in non-severe SARS-CoV-2 infection. This clonotype was counted many times. The CDR3 is 14 amino acids. Trimming removed 8 bases from V and 5 bases from J, with 15 bases in between. Germline CDR1 SNHLY, CDR2 FYNNEI. As part of library construction, unique molecular identifiers were attached to individual cDNA molecules. One entry per CDR3 protein, called by TCRdb with MiXCR from the 5' RACE reads. This table holds tens of thousands of distinct CDR3 sequences, around 6.1% found once. This sequence was found in an adult who was a healthcare worker with PCR-confirmed SARS-CoV-2 infection or an uninfected control (not recorded which). This sample comprised whole blood, obtained at baseline. V and J are TRBV2 and TRBJ2-2; D remains unclear. The CDR3 DNA follows: TGTGCCAGCTATGTGACTCCGACGACCGGGGAGCTGTTTTTT. Translation: CASYVTPTTGELFF. The entire variable domain, with the rest obtained from reference TRBV2 and TRBJ2-2, is as follows: EPEVTQTPSHQVTQMGQEVILRCVPISNHLYFYWYRQILGQKVEFLVSFYNNEISEKSEIFDDQFSVERPDGSNFTLKIRSTKLEDSAMYFCASYVTPTTGELFFGEGSRLTVL.